Listed here are 6 T cell receptor beta chains from one sample, sequenced in a study of blood T cell repertoires in COVID-19 (dated by TCRdb to 2018 to 2021). The library was built by means of the immunoSEQ multiplex PCR assay. TCRdb stores this immuneACCESS table with in-frame sequences only. Part of the clones is absent; in the studies checked, under half of the shortfall reflects unresolved V genes, and no reason is known for the rest. The sample contains 190,000 or so clones, 70% to 90% of them found a single time. Roughly 4.2% of the sample belongs to the ten largest clones. Sequenced material: peripheral blood. Every receptor here comes from a woman between 25 and 40 years old with acute or convalescent COVID-19.

Points on this clone: At one end the junction does not follow the germline gene, possibly because of a read error. The J gene is TRBJ2-1, the V gene TRBV5-1; 9 nucleotides match TRBD1. The CDR3 has 16 residues. Germline CDR1 reads SGHRS; CDR2 reads YFSETQ. The CDR3 is CARSWGGQGSGSEQFF. DNA of the CDR3: TGCGCCCGCAGCTGGGGGGGACAGGGTTCGGGAAGTGAGCAGTTCTTC.

J is TRBJ2-5 and V is TRBV3-1 (or the pseudogene TRBV3-2), with a weak D call TRBD2 (6 bases). CDR1 is LGHDT, CDR2 YNNKEL, per germline (reference sequence). Trimming pared 4 bases from V and 5 bases from J, leaving 14 bases between. The CDR3 contains 14 residues. The DNA of the CDR3 is TGTGCCAGCAGCCCCAACGGGAGAGATGAGACCCAGTACTTC. Protein product: CASSPNGRDETQYF.

The V call is TRBV6-5, the J call TRBJ1-1; unclear D gene. Germline CDR1 MNHEY, CDR2 SVGAGI. V lost 6 bases and J lost 6, with 14 bases in between. The CDR3 consists of 13 residues. CDR3 DNA sequence: TGTGCCAGCAGCCCCAGGATTTCCCCTGAAGCTTTCTTT. Its protein is CASSPRISPEAFF.

This clone was seen a handful of times. CDR3 sequence: CASSQEWRTQYF. As DNA, the CDR3 is TGTGCCAGCAGCCAAGAGTGGAGGACCCAGTACTTC. This sequence joins TRBV3-1 (or the pseudogene TRBV3-2) and TRBJ2-5; D gene uncertain. The CDR3 runs to 12 residues. With 0 bases removed from V and 7 bases from J, the gap between germline ends came to 6 bases. The V gene's germline CDR1 is LGHDT and CDR2 YNNKEL (reference sequence).

There are a few counts of this clone. This sequence joins TRBV28 and TRBJ1-1; TRBD1 agrees at 10 bases. V shed 3 bases, J shed 4 bases, and the junction held 5 bases outside the gene matches. The CDR3 length is 15 residues. Germline loops: CDR1 MDHEN, CDR2 SYDVKM. CDR3 amino acids: CASSLTGGVFTEAFF. CDR3 nucleotides: TGTGCCAGCAGTTTGACAGGGGGCGTTTTCACTGAAGCTTTCTTT.

V and J are TRBV5-1 and TRBJ1-6; D is possibly TRBD1 (5 bases). The CDR3 has 14 residues. The germline V gene has CDR1 SGHRS and CDR2 YFSETQ. With 5 bases removed from V and 3 bases from J, the gap between germline ends came to 9 bases. CDR3 nucleotide sequence: TGCGCCAGCAGTGCGGGGGGCTATAATTCACCCCTCCACTTT. This codes for CASSAGGYNSPLHF.